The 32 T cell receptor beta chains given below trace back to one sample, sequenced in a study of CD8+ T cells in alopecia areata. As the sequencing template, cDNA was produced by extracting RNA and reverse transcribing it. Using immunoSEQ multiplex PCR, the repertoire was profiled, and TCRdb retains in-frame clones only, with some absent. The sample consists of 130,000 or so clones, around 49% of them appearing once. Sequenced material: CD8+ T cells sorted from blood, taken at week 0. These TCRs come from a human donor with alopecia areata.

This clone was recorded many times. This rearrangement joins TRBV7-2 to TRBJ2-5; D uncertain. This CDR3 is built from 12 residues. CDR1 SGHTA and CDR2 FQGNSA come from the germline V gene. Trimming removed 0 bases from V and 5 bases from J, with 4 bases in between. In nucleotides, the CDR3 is TGTGCCAGCAGCTTAGCGCGGGAGACCCAGTACTTC. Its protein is CASSLARETQYF.

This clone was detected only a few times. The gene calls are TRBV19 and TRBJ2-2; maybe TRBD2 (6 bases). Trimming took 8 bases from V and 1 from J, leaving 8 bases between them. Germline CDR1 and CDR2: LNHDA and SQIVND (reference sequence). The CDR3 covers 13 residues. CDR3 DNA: TGTGCCAGTTTGGGGGGGAACACCGGGGAGCTGTTTTTT. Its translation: CASLGGNTGELFF.

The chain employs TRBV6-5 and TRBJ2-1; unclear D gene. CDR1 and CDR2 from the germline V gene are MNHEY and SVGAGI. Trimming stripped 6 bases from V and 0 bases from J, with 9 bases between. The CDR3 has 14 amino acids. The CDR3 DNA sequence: TGTGCCAGCAGCAAAATGGACTCCTACAATGAGCAGTTCTTC. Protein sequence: CASSKMDSYNEQFF.

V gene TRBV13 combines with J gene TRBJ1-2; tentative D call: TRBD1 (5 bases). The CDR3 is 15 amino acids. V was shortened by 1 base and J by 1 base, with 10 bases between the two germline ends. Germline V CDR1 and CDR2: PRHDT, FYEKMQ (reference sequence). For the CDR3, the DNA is TGTGCCAGCAGCTTAGCTGGGGGGAGTAACTATGGCTACACCTTC. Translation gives CASSLAGGSNYGYTF.

The CDR3 DNA reads TGTGCCAGCAGCTTAGGGGAGACTAGCGGAACCTACAATGAGCAGTTCTTC. It is translated as CASSLGETSGTYNEQFF. V usage is TRBV13 and J usage is TRBJ2-1, with 9 positions matching TRBD2. This CDR3 spans 17 amino acids. Germline V gene lookup returns CDR1 PRHDT and CDR2 FYEKMQ (reference sequence). V lost 0 bases and J lost 2; bases outside the gene matches: 5.

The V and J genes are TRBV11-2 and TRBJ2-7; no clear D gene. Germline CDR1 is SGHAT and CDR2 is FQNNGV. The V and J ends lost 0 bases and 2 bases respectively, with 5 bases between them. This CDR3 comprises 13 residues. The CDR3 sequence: CASSLDPPYEQYF. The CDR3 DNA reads TGTGCCAGCAGCTTAGATCCCCCCTACGAGCAGTACTTC.

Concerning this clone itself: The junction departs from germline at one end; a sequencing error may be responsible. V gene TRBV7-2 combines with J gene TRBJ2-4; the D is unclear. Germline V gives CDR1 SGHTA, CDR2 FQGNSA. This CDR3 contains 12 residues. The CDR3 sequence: CASSQRLDRAHF. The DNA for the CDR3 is TGTGCCAGCAGCCAGAGATTGGACCGGGCACACTTC.

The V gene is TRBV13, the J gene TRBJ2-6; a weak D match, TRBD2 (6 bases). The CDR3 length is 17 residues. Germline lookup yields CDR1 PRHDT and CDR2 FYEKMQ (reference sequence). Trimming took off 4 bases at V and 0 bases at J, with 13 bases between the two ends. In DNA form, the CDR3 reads TGTGCCAGCAGCTCCGGCGGGGCCAGCTCTGGGGCCAACGTCCTGACTTTC. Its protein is CASSSGGASSGANVLTF.

CDR3 DNA sequence: TGCGCCAGCAGCTTGGCCCGCGGGGGGCCCTACAATGAGCAGTTCTTC. It translates to CASSLARGGPYNEQFF. The chain combines TRBV5-1 with TRBJ2-1, with TRBD2 matching over 8 bases. The CDR3 extends over 16 amino acids. V gave up 0 bases and J gave up 2 bases; unmatched junction bases: 4. In germline, CDR1 is SGHRS, CDR2 YFSETQ.

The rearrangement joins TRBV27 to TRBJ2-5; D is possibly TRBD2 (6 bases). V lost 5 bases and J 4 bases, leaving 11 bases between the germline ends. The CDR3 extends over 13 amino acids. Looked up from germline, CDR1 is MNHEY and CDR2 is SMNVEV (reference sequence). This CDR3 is CASSPRLVETQYF. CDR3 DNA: TGTGCCAGCAGTCCGCGACTAGTAGAGACCCAGTACTTC.

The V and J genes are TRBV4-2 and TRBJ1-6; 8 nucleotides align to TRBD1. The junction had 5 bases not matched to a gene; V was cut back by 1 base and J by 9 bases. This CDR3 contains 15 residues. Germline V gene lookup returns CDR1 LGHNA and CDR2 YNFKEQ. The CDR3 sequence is CASSQVDRDGSPLHF. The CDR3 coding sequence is TGTGCCAGCAGCCAAGTGGACAGGGATGGTTCACCCCTCCACTTT.

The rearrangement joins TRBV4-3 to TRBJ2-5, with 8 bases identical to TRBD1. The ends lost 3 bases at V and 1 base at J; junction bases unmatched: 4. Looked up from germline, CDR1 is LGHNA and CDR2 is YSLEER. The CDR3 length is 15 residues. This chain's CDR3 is CASSQGTGLQETQYF. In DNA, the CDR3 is TGCGCCAGCAGCCAGGGGACAGGCCTCCAAGAGACCCAGTACTTC.

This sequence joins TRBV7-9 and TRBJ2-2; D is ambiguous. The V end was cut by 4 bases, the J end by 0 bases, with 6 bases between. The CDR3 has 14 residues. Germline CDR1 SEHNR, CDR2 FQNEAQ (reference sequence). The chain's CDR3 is CASSSRANTGELFF. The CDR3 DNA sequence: TGTGCCAGCAGCTCTCGGGCGAACACCGGGGAGCTGTTTTTT.

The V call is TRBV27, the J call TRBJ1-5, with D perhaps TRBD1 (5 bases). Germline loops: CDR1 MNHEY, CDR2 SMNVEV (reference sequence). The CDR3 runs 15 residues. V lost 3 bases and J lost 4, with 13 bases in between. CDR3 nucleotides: TGTGCCAGCAGTTTTTTACCCGGGGGTAATCAGCCCCAGCATTTT. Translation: CASSFLPGGNQPQHF.

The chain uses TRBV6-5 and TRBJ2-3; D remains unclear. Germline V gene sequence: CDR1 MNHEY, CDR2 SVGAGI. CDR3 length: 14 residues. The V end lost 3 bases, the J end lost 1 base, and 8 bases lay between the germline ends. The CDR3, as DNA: TGTGCCAGCAGTTATCATCAGGGCACAGATACGCAGTATTTT. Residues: CASSYHQGTDTQYF.

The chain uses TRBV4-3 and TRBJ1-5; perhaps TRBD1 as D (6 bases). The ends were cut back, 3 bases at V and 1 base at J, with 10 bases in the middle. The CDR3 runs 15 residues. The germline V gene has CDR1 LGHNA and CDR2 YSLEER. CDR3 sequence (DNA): TGCGCCAGCAGCCAGTACAGGGAAAGCAATCAGCCCCAGCATTTT. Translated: CASSQYRESNQPQHF.

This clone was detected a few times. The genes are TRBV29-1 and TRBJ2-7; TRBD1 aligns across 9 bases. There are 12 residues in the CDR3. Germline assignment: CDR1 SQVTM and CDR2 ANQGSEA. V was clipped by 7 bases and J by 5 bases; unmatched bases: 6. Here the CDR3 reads CSAGTGWDEQYF. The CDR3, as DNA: TGCAGCGCAGGGACAGGGTGGGACGAGCAGTACTTC.

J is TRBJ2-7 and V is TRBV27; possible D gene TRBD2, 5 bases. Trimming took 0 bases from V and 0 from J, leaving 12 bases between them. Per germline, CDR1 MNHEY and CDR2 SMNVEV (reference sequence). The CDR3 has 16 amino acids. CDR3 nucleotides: TGTGCCAGCAGTTTATCCCCGGGAACTAGCTCCTACGAGCAGTACTTC. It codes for CASSLSPGTSSYEQYF.

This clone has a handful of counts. CDR3 DNA sequence: TGTGCCTCGGACAGGGAGGGCTATGGCTACACCTTC. It encodes CASDREGYGYTF. V is TRBV30 and J is TRBJ1-2, with 8 bases aligning to TRBD1. Germline trimming cut 7 bases from V and 4 bases from J; bases unmatched to any gene: 5. This CDR3 contains 12 residues. Germline V lookup: CDR1 GTSNPN, CDR2 SVGIG (reference sequence).

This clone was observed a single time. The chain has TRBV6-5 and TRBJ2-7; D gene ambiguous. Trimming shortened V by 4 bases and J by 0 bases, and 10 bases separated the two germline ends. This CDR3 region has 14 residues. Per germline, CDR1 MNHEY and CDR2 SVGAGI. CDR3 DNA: TGTGCCAGCAGTTCAAACTTGTTCTCCTACGAGCAGTACTTC. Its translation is CASSSNLFSYEQYF.

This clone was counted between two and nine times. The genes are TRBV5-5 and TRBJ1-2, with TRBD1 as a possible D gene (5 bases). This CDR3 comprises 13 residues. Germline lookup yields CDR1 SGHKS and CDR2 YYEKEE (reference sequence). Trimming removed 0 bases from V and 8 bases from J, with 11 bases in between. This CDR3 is CASSLVTGAGYTF. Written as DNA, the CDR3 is TGTGCCAGCAGCTTGGTGACCGGGGCCGGCTACACCTTC.

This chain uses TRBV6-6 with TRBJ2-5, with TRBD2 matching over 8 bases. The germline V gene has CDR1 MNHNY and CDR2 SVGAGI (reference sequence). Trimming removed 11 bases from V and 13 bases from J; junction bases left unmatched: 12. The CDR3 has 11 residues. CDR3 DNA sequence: TGTGCCGCCGACTCGGGGGGGAACTTGTACTTC. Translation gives CAADSGGNLYF.

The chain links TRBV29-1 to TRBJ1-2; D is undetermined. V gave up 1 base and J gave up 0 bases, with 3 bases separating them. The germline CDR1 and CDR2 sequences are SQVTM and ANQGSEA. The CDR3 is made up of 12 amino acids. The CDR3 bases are TGCAGCGTTGAAGCGGCTAACTATGGCTACACCTTC. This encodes CSVEAANYGYTF.

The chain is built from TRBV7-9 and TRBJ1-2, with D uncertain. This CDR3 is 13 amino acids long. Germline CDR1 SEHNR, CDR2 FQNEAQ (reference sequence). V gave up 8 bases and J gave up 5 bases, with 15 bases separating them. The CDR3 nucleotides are TGTGCCAGCGGTATGGTGGAACGTTATGGCTACACCTTC. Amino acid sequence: CASGMVERYGYTF. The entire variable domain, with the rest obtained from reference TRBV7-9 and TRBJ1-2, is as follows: DTGVSQNPRHKITKRGQNVTFRCDPISEHNRLYWYRQTLGQGPEFLTYFQNEAQLEKSRLLSDRFSAERPKGSFSTLEIQRTEQGDSAMYLCASGMVERYGYTFGSGTRLTVV.

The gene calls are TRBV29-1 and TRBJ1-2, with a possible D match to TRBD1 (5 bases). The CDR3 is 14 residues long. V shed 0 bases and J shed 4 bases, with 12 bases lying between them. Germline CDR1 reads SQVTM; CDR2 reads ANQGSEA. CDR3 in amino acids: CSVEDRGSLYGYTF. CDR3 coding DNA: TGCAGCGTTGAAGACCGGGGGAGTCTCTATGGCTACACCTTC.

CDR3 sequence (DNA): TGCAGCGTTGACGACGGACATAACTATGGCTACACCTTC. It is translated as CSVDDGHNYGYTF. This chain connects TRBV29-1 to TRBJ1-2; a possible D gene is TRBD1 (5 bases). Germline V CDR1 and CDR2: SQVTM, ANQGSEA. V was trimmed by 3 bases and J by 1 base, leaving 9 bases between them. This CDR3 region has 13 residues.

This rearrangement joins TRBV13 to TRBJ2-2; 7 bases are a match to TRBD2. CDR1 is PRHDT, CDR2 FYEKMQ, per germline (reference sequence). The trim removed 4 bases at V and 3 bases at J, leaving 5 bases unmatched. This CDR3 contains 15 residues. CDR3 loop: CASSYGRGYTGELFF. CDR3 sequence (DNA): TGTGCCAGCAGCTATGGGAGGGGATACACCGGGGAGCTGTTTTTT.

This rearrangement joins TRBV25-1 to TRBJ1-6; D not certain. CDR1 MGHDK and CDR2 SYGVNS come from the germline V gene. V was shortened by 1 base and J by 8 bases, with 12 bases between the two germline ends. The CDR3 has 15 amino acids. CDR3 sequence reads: CASSEWEASYSPLHF. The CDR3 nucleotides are TGTGCCAGCAGTGAATGGGAGGCATCTTATTCACCCCTCCACTTT.

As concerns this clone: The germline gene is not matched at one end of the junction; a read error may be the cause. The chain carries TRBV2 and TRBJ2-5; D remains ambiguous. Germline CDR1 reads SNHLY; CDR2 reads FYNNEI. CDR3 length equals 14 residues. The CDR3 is CASSMDGSQETQHF. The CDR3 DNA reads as TGTGCCAGCAGTATGGACGGGTCCCAAGAGACCCAGCACTTC.

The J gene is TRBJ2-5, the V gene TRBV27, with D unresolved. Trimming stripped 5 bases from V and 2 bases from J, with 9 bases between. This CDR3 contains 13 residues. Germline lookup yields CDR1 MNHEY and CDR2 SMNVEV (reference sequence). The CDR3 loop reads CASSTVNQETQYF. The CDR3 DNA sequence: TGTGCCAGCAGTACAGTTAATCAAGAGACCCAGTACTTC.

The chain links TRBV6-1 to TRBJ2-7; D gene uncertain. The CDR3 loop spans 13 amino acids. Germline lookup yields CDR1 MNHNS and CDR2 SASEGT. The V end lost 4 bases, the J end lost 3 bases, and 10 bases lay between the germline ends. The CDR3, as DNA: TGTGCCAGCAGTGTCAACAGAGGCTACGAGCAGTACTTC. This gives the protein CASSVNRGYEQYF.

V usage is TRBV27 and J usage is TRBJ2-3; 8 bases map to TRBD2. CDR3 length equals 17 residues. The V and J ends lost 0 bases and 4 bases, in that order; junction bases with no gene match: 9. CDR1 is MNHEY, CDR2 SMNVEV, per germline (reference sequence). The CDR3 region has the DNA TGTGCCAGCAGTTTATCTGCCGGGACTAGGGTGTCAGATACGCAGTATTTT. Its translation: CASSLSAGTRVSDTQYF.